The present entry profiles one T cell receptor beta chain with its context. What was amplified from RNA transcripts were TCR beta CDR3 regions. During a first-round RT-PCR of the TCR CDR3, the HTBI primer set was used. TCRdb processed the multiplex PCR reads anew with MiXCR; each CDR3 protein has one entry. Among about 510,000 distinct CDR3 sequences, less than 15% were seen once, and the ten largest hold approximately 13%. This entry comes from a study of T cells in Graves' hyperthyroidism and ophthalmopathy. The length of the CDR3 is 14 residues. The V end lost 2 bases, the J end lost 3 bases, and 11 bases lay between the germline ends.

This sequence originates from a woman aged 40 to 49 with Graves' hyperthyroidism. Specimen: blood. The chain is built from TRBV12-3 or TRBV12-4 and TRBJ2-7; D call uncertain. The CDR3 nucleotides read TGTGCCAGCAGTTTATCGGTCAGCCTCTACGAGCAGTACTTC. The encoded protein is CASSLSVSLYEQYF.